The clone carrying this T cell receptor (beta chain) turned up a few times. No antigen is known for it. The CDR3 loop spans 12 amino acids. Trimming stripped 3 bases from V and 8 bases from J, with 8 bases between. The germline V gene has CDR1 SNHLY and CDR2 FYNNEI. Measured with immunoSEQ multiplex PCR; TCRdb has only the in-frame clones, and not every one. Found here are about 26,000 clones, around three quarters of them singletons; the top ten hold around 9.3%. CD4+ T cells from unexposed donors were obtained before the COVID-19 pandemic (2011-2018). The cells were cultured for over eight days before CD4+ T cells were isolated. This record comes from a study of CD4 T cells in relation to SARS-CoV-2 and coronaviruses.

The sequenced sample consisted of CD4+ T cells from PBMCs, cultured in vitro. The gene calls are TRBV2 and TRBJ1-5; unclear D gene. The clonotype was recovered from a human donor in good health. The CDR3 DNA follows: TGTGCCAGCAGTGACGCGGGTAAGCCCCAGCATTTT. Translated, it gives CASSDAGKPQHF.